Below are 15 T cell receptor beta chains sequenced from a single sample in a study of graft-versus-host responses after intestinal transplantation. Libraries were prepared by immunoSEQ multiplex PCR; TCRdb keeps only in-frame clonotypes and omits some of them. The repertoire includes fewer than 20,000 clones, over 35% of them detected once, and 0.9% sits in the top ten. Sequenced material: alloreactive CD4+ T cells from a mixed lymphocyte reaction culture, taken before intestinal transplant. Subset denoted: CFSE-low proliferating T cells sorted from roughly six-day pre-transplant mixed lymphocyte reaction (GvH or HvG direction). The receptors come from a human patient who received an intestinal transplant.

The chain links TRBV5-8 to TRBJ1-5, with D possibly matching TRBD1 (5 bases). Germline V CDR1 and CDR2: SGHTS, YDEGEE. V was cut by 0 bases and J by 7 bases, with 11 bases left in between. The CDR3 totals 14 residues. CDR3 loop: CASSLVGTGQPQHF. The DNA for the CDR3 is TGTGCCAGCAGCTTGGTGGGGACGGGGCAGCCCCAGCATTTT.

The V call is TRBV19, the J call TRBJ2-3; the D is unclear. The V gene lost 7 bases and the J gene lost 4 bases, with 18 bases spanning the gap. The germline V gene has CDR1 LNHDA and CDR2 SQIVND (reference sequence). This CDR3 is 15 amino acids long. The CDR3 protein is CASILPSMEPDTQYF. CDR3 sequence (DNA): TGTGCCAGTATTCTCCCCTCGATGGAACCAGATACGCAGTATTTT.

In DNA form, the CDR3 reads TGTGCCAGCAGCTTCCCCAGATCGACTAGCGGGGGGGCCCCGCTGTTCTTC. It yields the protein CASSFPRSTSGGAPLFF. The gene calls are TRBV5-8 and TRBJ2-1; 14 bases are a match to TRBD2. V was pared by 2 bases and J by 15 bases, with 16 bases of the junction left unmatched. The CDR3 covers 17 residues. Germline loops: CDR1 SGHTS, CDR2 YDEGEE.

This chain links TRBV5-5 with TRBJ1-5; 7 bases line up with TRBD1. The CDR3 length is 14 residues. The V gene end was trimmed by 4 bases and the J gene end by 1 base; junction bases not matched to a gene: 2. The germline V gene encodes CDR1 SGHKS and CDR2 YYEKEE (reference sequence). The CDR3 bases are TGTGCCAGCAGCCCGACAGGGAGCAATCAGCCCCAGCATTTT. Its translation is CASSPTGSNQPQHF. Filled out from reference TRBV5-5 and TRBJ1-5, the complete variable domain reads DAGVTQSPTHLIKTRGQQVTLRCSPISGHKSVSWYQQVLGQGPQFIFQYYEKEERGRGNFPDRFSARQFPNYSSELNVNALLLGDSALYLCASSPTGSNQPQHFGDGTRLSIL.

The rearrangement joins TRBV2 to TRBJ1-3; D uncertain. Trimming took off 8 bases at V and 0 bases at J, with 17 bases between the two ends. Germline V gives CDR1 SNHLY, CDR2 FYNNEI. This CDR3 contains 16 residues. This CDR3 reads CASRLEGSRSGNTIYF. CDR3 sequence (DNA): TGTGCCAGCCGCCTGGAGGGAAGCCGCTCTGGAAACACCATATATTTT.

The chain uses TRBV11-2 and TRBJ1-5; a weak D match, TRBD1 (5 bases). This CDR3 has 13 amino acids. The V end was cut by 4 bases, the J end by 4 bases, with 8 bases between. Germline lookup yields CDR1 SGHAT and CDR2 FQNNGV. For the CDR3, the DNA is TGTGCCAGCAGCTCAGGGTTAAATCAGCCCCAGCATTTT. Its translation: CASSSGLNQPQHF.

The chain is built from TRBV11-3 and TRBJ1-5, with 7 positions matching TRBD1. V trimming: 3 bases; J trimming: 4 bases; junction bases outside the gene matches: 15. Germline V lookup: CDR1 SGHNT, CDR2 YENEEA. This CDR3 has 18 amino acids. The CDR3 region is CASSFRQGDLGGNQPQHF. The CDR3 DNA reads as TGTGCCAGCAGCTTTCGACAGGGAGACTTAGGGGGAAATCAGCCCCAGCATTTT.

The rearrangement joins TRBV29-1 to TRBJ2-5, with 7 bases that match TRBD1. Trimming took 4 bases from V and 5 from J; bases not matched to a gene: 7. Germline assignment: CDR1 SQVTM and CDR2 ANQGSEA. The CDR3 consists of 13 residues. In DNA form, the CDR3 reads TGCAGCGTTGCTAGAAGGGGGCGTGAGACCCAGTACTTC. Its protein is CSVARRGRETQYF.

The chain employs TRBV6-5 and TRBJ1-2; D ambiguous. V gave up 6 bases and J gave up 2 bases, with 13 bases separating them. Germline CDR1 reads MNHEY; CDR2 reads SVGAGI. The CDR3 has 14 residues. The CDR3 spells CASSSPTRNYGYTF. The DNA of the CDR3 is TGTGCCAGCAGCAGCCCCACGCGGAACTATGGCTACACCTTC.

The J gene is TRBJ2-3, the V gene TRBV19; 9 bases match TRBD1. Germline assignment: CDR1 LNHDA and CDR2 SQIVND (reference sequence). V trimming: 3 bases; J trimming: 7 bases; junction bases outside the gene matches: 8. There are 15 residues in the CDR3. CDR3 in amino acids: CASSISDRGSYTQYF. In nucleotides, the CDR3 is TGTGCCAGTAGTATTTCGGACAGGGGCAGTTATACGCAGTATTTT.

By its share, this clone is medium-sized. The chain uses TRBV19 and TRBJ1-3; 10 bases match TRBD1. From germline, CDR1 is LNHDA and CDR2 SQIVND (reference sequence). V lost 5 bases to trimming and J lost 4 bases; unmatched junction nucleotides: 5. The CDR3 sequence is 15 residues long. The CDR3 spells CASSSTGGRGNTIYF. CDR3 nucleotide sequence: TGTGCCAGTAGTTCGACAGGGGGCCGGGGAAACACCATATATTTT.

This clone was picked up one time. The gene calls are TRBV9 and TRBJ1-1; perhaps TRBD1 as D (6 bases). Germline V lookup: CDR1 SGDLS, CDR2 YYNGEE. The CDR3 covers 15 residues. V lost 0 bases and J 4 bases, leaving 13 bases between the germline ends. Written as DNA, the CDR3 is TGTGCCAGCAGCGTAGAGGCCAGGGGCGGCACTGAAGCTTTCTTT. Protein product: CASSVEARGGTEAFF.

As for this clone: The sample contains more than one DNA sequence encoding this CDR3. The chain carries TRBV5-1 and TRBJ2-7; TRBD1 is a possible D gene (5 bases). Germline lookup yields CDR1 SGHRS and CDR2 YFSETQ. Trimming took 0 bases from V and 4 from J, leaving 11 bases between them. CDR3 length equals 14 residues. Written as DNA, the CDR3 is TGCGCCAGCAGCTTGGGCAGGGTAAGATACGAGCAGTACTTC. It specifies CASSLGRVRYEQYF.

CDR3 region: CASTGTGVEGYTF. The CDR3 DNA reads as TGTGCCAGCACCGGGACAGGGGTAGAAGGCTACACCTTC. The V call is TRBV6-5, the J call TRBJ1-2, with 10 bases aligning to TRBD1. V shed 7 bases and J 8 bases; nucleotides not matched to a gene: 7. This CDR3 region has 13 residues. Germline CDR1 MNHEY, CDR2 SVGAGI.

This chain uses TRBV11-3 with TRBJ2-5; D possibly corresponds to TRBD2 (7 bases). Between the trimmed V and J ends, which lost 10 bases and 5 bases, there was a span of 23 bases. The CDR3 runs 15 residues. Germline-derived CDR1 and CDR2 are SGHNT and YENEEA. CDR3 nucleotides: TGTGCCACCGGCCAAGGCGGGGGCCCCGTGGAGACCCAGTACTTC. It yields the protein CATGQGGGPVETQYF.